This is a list of T cell receptor beta chains from one sample in a study of blood T cell repertoires in COVID-19. TCRdb's copy holds only in-frame clones and misses some; the assay was immunoSEQ multiplex PCR. The sample holds about 110,000 clones, around 64% seen once. Material: peripheral blood. The receptors derive from a woman in her thirties or forties with acute or convalescent COVID-19. Both conserved end residues are part of each CDR3. The D gene is left open where the match is weak. Not every row has a clone size; where given, it reads once, few, many or a size class.

j_call v_call d_call clone_size cdr3_nt cdr3_aa
TRBJ2-7 TRBV9 TRBD1 few TGTGCCAGCAGCGTCGGGACAGGTACCTCCTACGAGCAGTACTTC CASSVGTGTSYEQYF
TRBJ2-3 TRBV12-3/TRBV12-4 TRBD2 few TGTGCCAGCAGCACGACTAGCGGGGGGGCCCGGTATTTT CASSTTSGGARYF
TRBJ1-4 TRBV28 - - TGTGCCAGCAGTTTATTCCAGGGAAATGAAAAACTGTTTTTT CASSLFQGNEKLFF
TRBJ1-1 TRBV6-1 - - TGTGCCAGCTTTGCAGGAATGAACACTGAAGCTTTCTTT CASFAGMNTEAFF
TRBJ2-3 TRBV3-1/TRBV3-2 TRBD1 few TGTGCCAGCAGCCAGATACAGGGGAGAGATACGCAGTATTTT CASSQIQGRDTQYF
TRBJ1-5 TRBV27 TRBD1 - TGTGCCAGCAGTTTGTATACTCCGGGACAGGCCGATAGCAATCAGCCCCAGCATTTT CASSLYTPGQADSNQPQHF
TRBJ2-7 TRBV6-5 TRBD1 once TGTGCCAGCAACCGACAGGGGAGCTCCTACGAGCAGTACTTC CASNRQGSSYEQYF
TRBJ2-2 TRBV7-6 TRBD2 few TGTGCCAGCAGCGCCACGACTAGCGCGACCGGGGAGCTGTTTTTT CASSATTSATGELFF
TRBJ2-3 TRBV28 - - TGTGCCAGCAGTTTATCGACGCAGGGCACAGATACGCAGTATTTT CASSLSTQGTDTQYF
TRBJ2-1 TRBV27 TRBD1 - TGTGCCAGCAGCCGAACCCCGGGACAGGGTCCCCACAATGAGCAGTTCTTC CASSRTPGQGPHNEQFF
TRBJ1-2 TRBV28 - - TGTGCCAGCCTACAACAGGGTTATATAGAAGTGTATGGCTACACCTTC CASLQQGYIEVYGYTF
TRBJ2-7 TRBV6-5 TRBD2 - TGTGCCAGCAGCACCCCCGGGGGGGAGCAGTACTTC CASSTPGGEQYF
TRBJ2-2 TRBV28 - - TGTGCCAGCAGTAGCAGGGGGGAGCTGTTTTTT CASSSRGELFF
TRBJ1-1 TRBV5-1 - - TGCGCCAGCAGCGAGACTCATAAGGGGCCTGAAGCTTTCTTT CASSETHKGPEAFF
TRBJ2-2 TRBV5-5 TRBD2 - TGTGCCAGCAGCCCGAGCGGGGGGGGCATCACCGGGGAGCTGTTTTTT CASSPSGGGITGELFF
TRBJ1-1 TRBV2 - - TGTGCCAGCACGCGGCTAGGGGAGGGGTTCACTGAAGCTTTCTTT CASTRLGEGFTEAFF
TRBJ2-3 TRBV12-3/TRBV12-4 - - TGTGCCAGCAGGACGCAGGGTCTAGATACGCAGTATTTT CASRTQGLDTQYF
TRBJ2-7 TRBV28 TRBD1 - TGTGCCAGCAGTCCACTACAGGGGGCTTCGGACGAGCAGTACTTC CASSPLQGASDEQYF
TRBJ1-2 TRBV7-8 - once TGTGCCAGCAGCTTAGCATACAGGGTTGGCTACACCTTC CASSLAYRVGYTF
TRBJ1-3 TRBV4-3 - - TGCGCCAGCAGCCAAGAGGTAGCCTCTGGAAACACCATATATTTT CASSQEVASGNTIYF
TRBJ2-3 TRBV3-1/TRBV3-2 TRBD1 - TGTGCCAGCAGCCCGGTGCTTGGGCCAGGGGGCAGCACAGATACGCAGTATTTT CASSPVLGPGGSTDTQYF
TRBJ2-7 TRBV6-5 TRBD2 - TGTGCCAGCAGTCCTGGGACTATCGTCTACGAGCAGTACTTC CASSPGTIVYEQYF
TRBJ1-1 TRBV3-1/TRBV3-2 TRBD1 few TGTGCCAGCAGCCAAAGACAGGGGGTCACTGAAGCTTTCTTT CASSQRQGVTEAFF
TRBJ1-4 TRBV19 - few TGTGCCAGTACCGCGAGCGGGGGGCATGAAAAACTGTTTTTT CASTASGGHEKLFF